These 17 T cell receptor beta chains came from one sample sequenced in a study of regulatory T cells in long-lasting Graves disease. CDR3 regions were amplified by Arm-PCR using iRepertoire HTBI primers to build TCR beta libraries. Via MiXCR, TCRdb re-called the multiplex PCR reads, giving one row per CDR3 protein. This table holds around 340,000 distinct CDR3 sequences, 20% found once. Indicated time point: persistent/refractory GD, antithyroid drugs over 5 years with positive TRAb. RNA from PBMCs was the source of the TCR library. The material was peripheral blood mononuclear cells (PBMCs), obtained when the disease was refractory, from a patient treated with antithyroid drugs. These TCRs come from a female donor with Graves disease.

The chain is built from TRBV19 and TRBJ2-2; D remains unclear. V lost 5 bases, J lost 2 bases, and 18 bases lay in between. Germline V CDR1 and CDR2: LNHDA, SQIVND (reference sequence). The CDR3 covers 17 residues. The CDR3 spells CASSLLWAEPNTGELFF. CDR3 nucleotides: TGTGCCAGTAGTCTACTCTGGGCGGAGCCTAACACCGGGGAGCTGTTTTTT.

This clonotype showed up just once. This chain uses TRBV20-1 with TRBJ2-2, with D hard to call. V lost 1 base and J lost 2, with 11 bases in between. Looked up from germline, CDR1 is DFQATT and CDR2 is SNEGSKA (reference sequence). CDR3 length: 15 amino acids. In DNA, the CDR3 is TGCAGTGCTAGAGCGCCGGGCCTCAACACCGGGGAGCTGTTTTTT. It is translated as CSARAPGLNTGELFF.

This clonotype was recorded many times. The V and J genes are TRBV6-1 and TRBJ2-5, with D perhaps assigned TRBD1 or TRBD2 (6 bases each). V shed 8 bases and J shed 5 bases, with 18 bases lying between them. The V gene's germline CDR1 is MNHNS and CDR2 SASEGT. This CDR3 contains 14 residues. The CDR3 region has the DNA TGTGCCAGCGCACCTGGGGGGCAGGGGGAGACCCAGTACTTC. Protein product: CASAPGGQGETQYF.

The chain recombines TRBV7-9 with TRBJ2-7; TRBD2 matches 9 bases. Germline V gives CDR1 SEHNR, CDR2 FQNEAQ (reference sequence). V was pared by 5 bases and J by 3 bases, with 17 bases of the junction left unmatched. CDR3 length: 18 residues. The CDR3 DNA sequence: TGTGCCAGCAGCCCATTCCTCGGGGCTAGCGGGACGAACTACGAGCAGTACTTC. It encodes CASSPFLGASGTNYEQYF.

This clonotype occurred many times. This CDR3 is CASSDKLDSYGYTF. For the CDR3, the DNA is TGTGCCAGCAGTGACAAACTGGACAGCTATGGCTACACCTTC. The rearrangement uses TRBV6-1 and TRBJ1-2; a possible D gene is TRBD1 (6 bases). The CDR3 sequence is 14 residues long. V was trimmed by 3 bases and J by 4 bases, leaving 12 bases between them. Germline lookup yields CDR1 MNHNS and CDR2 SASEGT.

V and J are TRBV4-1 and TRBJ1-6, with a weak D call TRBD1 (5 bases). The CDR3 is 19 amino acids. Trimming took off 4 bases at V and 0 bases at J, with 19 bases between the two ends. The V gene's germline CDR1 is MGHRA and CDR2 YSYEKL. CDR3 sequence: CASSLRDGGKSSYNSPLHF. The CDR3 coding sequence is TGCGCCAGCAGCCTTCGTGATGGGGGAAAATCCTCCTATAATTCACCCCTCCACTTT.

This clonotype was recorded at least ten times. This chain connects TRBV12-3 or TRBV12-4 to TRBJ1-1; D uncertain. V was shortened by 5 bases and J by 11 bases, with 15 bases between the two germline ends. The CDR3 is 12 residues long. As DNA, the CDR3 is TGTGCCAGCAGTACCCGGGTTGGGATTGCTTTCTTT. Translated: CASSTRVGIAFF.

This clonotype was seen ten or more times. The rearrangement links TRBV2 to TRBJ1-2; D is uncertain. Between the trimmed V and J ends, which lost 8 bases and 0 bases, there was a span of 10 bases. From germline, CDR1 is SNHLY and CDR2 FYNNEI. This CDR3 comprises 13 residues. The CDR3: CASGGIANYGYTF. CDR3 sequence (DNA): TGTGCCAGCGGCGGGATAGCTAACTATGGCTACACCTTC.

The rearrangement joins TRBV20-1 to TRBJ1-6; 7 bases match TRBD1. The CDR3 is made up of 14 amino acids. V was clipped by 1 base and J by 9 bases; unmatched bases: 6. Germline V gene lookup returns CDR1 DFQATT and CDR2 SNEGSKA (reference sequence). Here the CDR3 reads CSARATGVGSPLHF. The CDR3 coding sequence is TGCAGTGCTAGAGCCACAGGGGTAGGTTCACCCCTCCACTTT.

This chain joins TRBV20-1 and TRBJ2-1, with D hard to call. The CDR3 is 10 residues long. The germline V gene encodes CDR1 DFQATT and CDR2 SNEGSKA (reference sequence). Trimming cost V 2 bases and J 8 bases, with 4 bases left between them. CDR3 bases: TGCAGTGCTAGACAATATGAGCAGTTCTTC. This gives the protein CSARQYEQFF.

This clonotype has a single count. Germline is not matched at one junction end, which may reflect a read error. This chain links TRBV9 with TRBJ2-2, with D possibly being TRBD2 (6 bases). This CDR3 contains 15 residues. Germline loops: CDR1 SGDLS, CDR2 YYNGEE. The DNA for the CDR3 is TGTGCCAGCAGCGTCGAGGGACTCGGAACCGGGGAGCTGTTCTTT. It translates to CASSVEGLGTGELFF.

This chain links TRBV7-2 with TRBJ2-3; D is perhaps TRBD2 (5 bases). The CDR3 is made up of 14 amino acids. Trimming left V 3 bases short and J 6 bases short, with 13 bases between. CDR1 and CDR2 from the germline V gene are SGHTA and FQGNSA. The CDR3 DNA reads TGTGCCAGCAGCTTGGCCGGGATGGGGGATACGCAGTATTTT. This encodes CASSLAGMGDTQYF.

This clonotype was detected many times. The chain recombines TRBV6-1 with TRBJ1-5, with D perhaps TRBD1 (6 bases). V lost 4 bases, J lost 5 bases, and 12 bases lay in between. Per germline, CDR1 MNHNS and CDR2 SASEGT. This CDR3 has 14 amino acids. CDR3: CASSGINRDQPQHF. The CDR3 DNA sequence: TGTGCCAGCAGTGGGATTAACAGGGATCAGCCCCAGCATTTT.

This clonotype occurred many times. V is TRBV3-1 and J is TRBJ2-1; D uncertain. Trimming cost V 2 bases and J 10 bases, with 6 bases left between them. The CDR3 length is 11 residues. Germline V gives CDR1 LGHDT, CDR2 YNNKEL (reference sequence). This chain's CDR3 is CASSQLNEQFF. The CDR3 DNA reads TGTGCCAGCAGCCAATTAAACGAGCAGTTCTTC.

This clonotype appeared many times. This sequence joins TRBV6-1 and TRBJ1-2; 8 nucleotides align to TRBD1. Germline assignment: CDR1 MNHNS and CDR2 SASEGT. Losses at the gene ends were 0 bases for V and 5 bases for J; bases not matched to a gene: 5. The CDR3 consists of 15 residues. CDR3 bases: TGTGCCAGCAGTGAAGCAGCGGACAGGGTGTATGGCTACACCTTC. It yields the protein CASSEAADRVYGYTF.

This clonotype occurred many times. The chain is built from TRBV4-3 and TRBJ2-7; 9 bases fit TRBD1. Germline CDR1 reads LGHNA; CDR2 reads YSLEER. V lost 3 bases and J lost 2; bases outside the gene matches: 8. This CDR3 is built from 16 residues. CDR3 region: CASSQGTGTGTYEQYF. The CDR3 bases are TGCGCCAGCAGCCAGGGGACCGGGACAGGGACCTACGAGCAGTACTTC.

The gene calls are TRBV6-2 or TRBV6-3 and TRBJ2-1; perhaps TRBD1 as D (5 bases). This CDR3 is 13 amino acids long. From germline, CDR1 is MNHEY and CDR2 SVGEGT. V was cut by 4 bases and J by 7 bases, with 11 bases left in between. In DNA, the CDR3 is TGTGCCAGCAGTTCTCGACAGACTAATGAGCAGTTCTTC. Translated: CASSSRQTNEQFF.